Reported below is one TCR beta chain. Germline V gene data show CDR1 as LNHDA and CDR2 as SQIVND (reference sequence). Losses at the gene ends were 6 bases for V and 3 bases for J; bases not matched to a gene: 8. This CDR3 has 15 residues. This record comes from a study of blood T cell repertoires in COVID-19. The protocol was immunoSEQ multiplex PCR, while the TCRdb copy is restricted to in-frame clones and leaves out a portion. The repertoire holds some 290,000 clones, about nine tenths seen once, with about 10% in the top ten. Material for sequencing was peripheral blood. The genes are TRBV19 and TRBJ1-5, with 7 positions matching TRBD1. This sequence was found in a young woman with COVID-19, enrolled during active disease. CDR3 in amino acids: CASSLWGQLNQPQHF. The DNA of the CDR3 is TGTGCCAGTAGCCTATGGGGACAGCTCAATCAGCCCCAGCATTTT.